A selection of T cell receptor beta chains follows, all from one sample in a study of CD8 T cells in ankylosing spondylitis. TCRdb called the 5' RACE reads again in MiXCR, with one record for every CDR3 protein. The data show approximately 350,000 distinct CDR3 sequences, 20% to 25% seen once. The sequencing input was blood, either unsorted or a sorted T cell fraction (not recorded which). These TCRs come from a male donor with ankylosing spondylitis or in good health (not recorded which). Both conserved end residues are part of each CDR3. The D gene is left open where the match is weak. Clone size appears in some rows only: once, few, many, or a class for an expanded clone.

V gene,J gene,D gene,clone size,CDR3 DNA,CDR3 protein
TRBV4-1,TRBJ1-1,.,few,TGCGCCAGCAGCGGTACCTCTGGACGAATGAACACTGAAGCTTTCTTT,CASSGTSGRMNTEAFF
TRBV11-2,TRBJ1-2,.,few,TGTGCCAGCAGCTTAATCCTCGGCGGCATGTATGGCTACACCTTC,CASSLILGGMYGYTF
TRBV11-2,TRBJ2-2,TRBD1,many,TGTGCCAGCAGCTTAGTGGCAGGGGGTACCGGGGAGCTGTTTTTT,CASSLVAGGTGELFF
TRBV12-3/TRBV12-4,TRBJ1-1,.,few,TGTGCCAGCAGTGGAATGACATGGAGTTACACTGAAGCTTTCTTT,CASSGMTWSYTEAFF
TRBV29-1,TRBJ2-7,.,few,TGCAGCGTGCTAGAAGAGGGGTTCGGCTACGAGCAGTACTTC,CSVLEEGFGYEQYF
TRBV12-3/TRBV12-4,TRBJ2-2,.,.,TGTGCCAGCAGTTTAGCGGGGGGCGACACCGGGGAGCTGTTTTTT,CASSLAGGDTGELFF
TRBV20-1,TRBJ2-7,.,.,TGCAGTGCTAGAGATGCCCAGGGGAACGAGCAGTACTTC,CSARDAQGNEQYF
TRBV11-2,TRBJ2-1,.,.,TGTGCCAGCAGCTTAATCCATGAGCAGTTCTTC,CASSLIHEQFF
TRBV12-3/TRBV12-4,TRBJ2-7,TRBD1,.,TGTGCCAGCAGTCCGGGGACAGCCAGCTCCTACGAGCAGTACTTC,CASSPGTASSYEQYF
TRBV20-1,TRBJ2-7,.,few,TGCAGTGCTAGAGATCTGAGGACGAGCTCCTACGAGCAGTACTTC,CSARDLRTSSYEQYF
TRBV12-3/TRBV12-4,TRBJ1-6,.,few,TGTGCCAGCAAGGGACGAAATAATTCACCCCTCCACTTT,CASKGRNNSPLHF
TRBV3-1,TRBJ2-2,.,.,TGTGCCAGCAGCCAATTCCGAGCCCGGTTGGAGCTGTTTTTT,CASSQFRARLELFF
TRBV12-3/TRBV12-4,TRBJ2-5,TRBD2,few,TGTGCCAGCCTGACTAGCGGGGAAGAGACCCAGTACTTC,CASLTSGEETQYF
TRBV11-2,TRBJ2-7,.,.,TGTGCCAGCAGCTTTCGGCAGGTCTTCGAGCAGTACTTC,CASSFRQVFEQYF
TRBV6-5,TRBJ2-1,TRBD2,.,TGTGCCACTTGGACTAGCGTCTATGAGCAGTTCTTC,CATWTSVYEQFF
TRBV4-2,TRBJ2-2,TRBD2,.,TGTGCCAGCAGCCAAGATCGTCGCGGGGGGCTCCCCGGGGAGCTGTTTTTT,CASSQDRRGGLPGELFF
TRBV12-5,TRBJ2-6,.,.,TGTGCTAATGAACGGGATTTGGCTGGGGCCAACGTCCTGACTTTC,CANERDLAGANVLTF
TRBV12-3/TRBV12-4,TRBJ2-3,.,many,TGTGCCAGCAGCTTGGGGGGGCCCACAGATACGCAGTATTTT,CASSLGGPTDTQYF
TRBV12-3/TRBV12-4,TRBJ1-4,TRBD1,few,TGTGCCAGCGGCTTGGACAGGGAAAATGAAAAACTGTTTTTT,CASGLDRENEKLFF
TRBV3-1,TRBJ2-7,TRBD2,.,TGTGCCAGCAGCCACCGGACTAGCGGGGACGAGCAGTACTTC,CASSHRTSGDEQYF
TRBV27,TRBJ2-1,TRBD2,.,TGTGCCAGCAGTTCACTAGCGGGGCCCTTCAATGAGCAGTTCTTC,CASSSLAGPFNEQFF
TRBV27,TRBJ2-7,TRBD1,few,TGTGCCAGCAGTTCCCTCGGACAGGGCAAGGCCTACGAGCAGTACTTC,CASSSLGQGKAYEQYF
TRBV20-1,TRBJ2-2,.,few,TGCAGTGCTAGAGATACCAGAAACACCGGGGAGCTGTTTTTT,CSARDTRNTGELFF
TRBV4-2,TRBJ2-2,.,few,TGTGCCAGCAGCCAAGAATGGTATCTCAGCGGGGAGCTGTTTTTT,CASSQEWYLSGELFF
TRBV11-2,TRBJ2-3,.,.,TGTGCCAGCAGCCACGTCCCAATCACCTCCGACAGCACAGATACGCAGTATTTT,CASSHVPITSDSTDTQYF
TRBV18,TRBJ2-3,.,.,TGTGCCAGCTCCCTCGAGCGCCATACGCAGTATTTT,CASSLERHTQYF
TRBV4-1,TRBJ2-7,.,many,TGCGCCAGCAGCCAAGGGCCGACGTTTAATGGTTACGAGCAGTACTTC,CASSQGPTFNGYEQYF
TRBV7-9,TRBJ2-2,.,.,TGTGCCAGCAGCTTTCCAGGGCGGAACACCGGGGAGCTGTTTTTT,CASSFPGRNTGELFF
TRBV6-1,TRBJ2-1,.,.,TGTGCCAGCAGCCCCCAGGGACGGAATTACAATGAGCAGTTCTTC,CASSPQGRNYNEQFF
TRBV30,TRBJ2-2,TRBD1,.,TGTGCCTGGGGATTTGGGGACAGATACACCGGGGAGCTGTTTTTT,CAWGFGDRYTGELFF
TRBV10-2,TRBJ2-3,TRBD1,few,TGCGCCAGCAGTGAGACGGACAGGGTCACAGATACGCAGTATTTT,CASSETDRVTDTQYF
TRBV3-1,TRBJ2-5,TRBD2,few,TGTGCCAGCAGCGAAGAAGCGGGGCGCCAAGAGACCCAGTACTTC,CASSEEAGRQETQYF
TRBV20-1,TRBJ2-7,TRBD1,few,TGCAGTGCTAGATTGACCGGGACAGCTGCCTACGAGCAGTACTTC,CSARLTGTAAYEQYF
TRBV6-5,TRBJ2-5,.,.,TGTGCCAGCAGTTGGGCCAGTTTGATGGAGACCCAGTACTTC,CASSWASLMETQYF
TRBV3-1,TRBJ2-7,TRBD2,.,TGTGCCAGCAGCCAAGATGAGCGGGGGTACTACGAGCAGTACTTC,CASSQDERGYYEQYF
TRBV6-5,TRBJ2-7,.,few,TGTGCCAGCAGTTACTCGGACGGTGCCTACGAGCAGTACTTC,CASSYSDGAYEQYF
TRBV5-6,TRBJ2-7,.,.,TGTGCCAGCAGCTTGGGGGGGGACACCTACGAGCAGTACTTC,CASSLGGDTYEQYF
TRBV10-2,TRBJ2-2,TRBD1,few,TGCGCCAGCAGCCGACAGGGCGGCACCGGGGAGCTGTTTTTT,CASSRQGGTGELFF
TRBV7-8,TRBJ2-7,.,few,TGTGCCAGCAGCGGAATTAGCGGCGACGCCTACGAGCAGTACTTC,CASSGISGDAYEQYF
TRBV29-1,TRBJ2-7,.,few,TGCAGCGTTCTCTGGGCCTCCTACGAGCAGTACTTC,CSVLWASYEQYF
TRBV7-8,TRBJ2-1,TRBD1,many,TGTGCCAGCAGCTTCGGGACAGACTACAATGAGCAGTTCTTC,CASSFGTDYNEQFF
TRBV9,TRBJ2-1,.,.,TGTGCCAGCAGCGTAGGGGAGGGGGGCTATGAGCAGTTCTTC,CASSVGEGGYEQFF
TRBV4-1,TRBJ2-1,.,few,TGCGCCAGCAGCCAAGGGGCGGATGAGCAGTTCTTC,CASSQGADEQFF
TRBV10-1,TRBJ2-7,.,.,TGCGCCAGCAGTGAGTCGATTGAAGGAGTAGCCCAGTACTTC,CASSESIEGVAQYF
TRBV5-1,TRBJ2-7,TRBD2,.,TGCGCCAGCAGCTTGAAGCGGGGGGACGAGCAGTACTTC,CASSLKRGDEQYF
TRBV7-9,TRBJ2-5,TRBD1,few,TGTGCCAGCAGCTCCCGGGACAGGGATGAGACCCAGTACTTC,CASSSRDRDETQYF
TRBV12-3/TRBV12-4,TRBJ1-1,.,few,TGTGCCAGCAGTTTAGTGGGGGGCTCGAACACTGAAGCTTTCTTT,CASSLVGGSNTEAFF
TRBV2,TRBJ2-2,TRBD2,once,TGTGCCAGCAAGCCGGGACTAGCGGGGGGGAACACCGGGGAGCTGTTTTTT,CASKPGLAGGNTGELFF
TRBV30,TRBJ2-2,TRBD2,.,TGTGCCTGGACTAGCGGAGACCCAGGGTCCGGGGAGCTGTTTTTT,CAWTSGDPGSGELFF
TRBV14,TRBJ2-7,TRBD2,few,TGTGCCAGCAGCCAAGGCGGGGGGCCCTTCTACGAGCAGTACTTC,CASSQGGGPFYEQYF
TRBV6-5,TRBJ2-1,.,.,TGTGCCAGCAGTTCCCCGGGGAGAGGGGGCGGGGATGAGCAGTTCTTC,CASSSPGRGGGDEQFF
TRBV29-1,TRBJ2-5,.,few,TGCAGCGTCCCGGTCGATCGCGTACTACAAGAGACCCAGTACTTC,CSVPVDRVLQETQYF